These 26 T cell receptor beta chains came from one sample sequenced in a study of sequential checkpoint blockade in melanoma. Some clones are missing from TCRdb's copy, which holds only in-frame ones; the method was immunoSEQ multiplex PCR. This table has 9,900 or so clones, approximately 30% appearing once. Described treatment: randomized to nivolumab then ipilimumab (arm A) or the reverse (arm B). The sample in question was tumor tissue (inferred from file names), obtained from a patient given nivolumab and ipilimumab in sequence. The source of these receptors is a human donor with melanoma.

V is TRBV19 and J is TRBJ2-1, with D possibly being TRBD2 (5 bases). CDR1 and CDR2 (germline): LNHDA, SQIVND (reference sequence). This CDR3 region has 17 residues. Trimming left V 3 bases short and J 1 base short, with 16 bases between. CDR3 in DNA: TGTGCCAGTAGTATGGCGGGTATGGCGCGGTCCTACAATGAGCAGTTCTTC. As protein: CASSMAGMARSYNEQFF.

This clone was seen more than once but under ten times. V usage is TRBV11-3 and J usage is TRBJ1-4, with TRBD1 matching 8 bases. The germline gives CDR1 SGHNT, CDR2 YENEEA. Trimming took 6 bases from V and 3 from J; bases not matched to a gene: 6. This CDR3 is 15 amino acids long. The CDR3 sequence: CASRSGGAANEKLFF. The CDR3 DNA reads TGTGCCAGCAGATCAGGGGGCGCGGCTAATGAAAAACTGTTTTTT. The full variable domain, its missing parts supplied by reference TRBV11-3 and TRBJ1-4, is EAGVVQSPRYKIIEKKQPVAFWCNPISGHNTLYWYLQNLGQGPELLIRYENEEAVDDSQLPKDRFSAERLKGVDSTLKIQPAELGDSAVYLCASRSGGAANEKLFFGSGTQLSVL.

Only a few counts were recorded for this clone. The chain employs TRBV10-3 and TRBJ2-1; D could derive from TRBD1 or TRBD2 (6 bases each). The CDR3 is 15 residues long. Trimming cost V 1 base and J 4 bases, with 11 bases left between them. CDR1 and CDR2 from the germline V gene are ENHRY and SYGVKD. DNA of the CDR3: TGTGCCATCAGTGAGTACGGGGGCCTTTACAATGAGCAGTTCTTC. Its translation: CAISEYGGLYNEQFF.

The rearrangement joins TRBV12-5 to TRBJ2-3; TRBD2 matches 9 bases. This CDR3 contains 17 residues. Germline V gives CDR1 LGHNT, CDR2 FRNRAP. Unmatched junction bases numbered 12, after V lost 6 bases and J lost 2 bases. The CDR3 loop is CASGPTSGRANTDTQYF. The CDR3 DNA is TGTGCTAGTGGCCCTACTAGCGGGCGAGCGAACACAGATACGCAGTATTTT.

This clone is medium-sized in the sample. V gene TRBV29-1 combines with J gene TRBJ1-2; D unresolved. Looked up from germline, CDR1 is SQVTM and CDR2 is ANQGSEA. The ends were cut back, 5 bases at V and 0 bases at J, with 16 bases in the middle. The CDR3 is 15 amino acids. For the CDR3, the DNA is TGCAGCGTTTACCCCTTCAGAATTGCTAACTATGGCTACACCTTC. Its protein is CSVYPFRIANYGYTF.

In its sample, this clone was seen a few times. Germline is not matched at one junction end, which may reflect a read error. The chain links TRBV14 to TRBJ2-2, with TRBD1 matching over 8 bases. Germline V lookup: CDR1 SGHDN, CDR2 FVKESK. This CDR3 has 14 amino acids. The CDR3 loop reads CASSRTGNAGELFF. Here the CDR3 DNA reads TGTGCCAGCAGCAGGACAGGGAACGCCGGGGAGCTGTTTTTT. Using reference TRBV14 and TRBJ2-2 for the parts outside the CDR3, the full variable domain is EAGVTQFPSHSVIEKGQTVTLRCDPISGHDNLYWYRRVMGKEIKFLLHFVKESKQDESGMPNNRFLAERTGGTYSTLKVQPAELEDSGVYFCASSRTGNAGELFFGEGSRLTVL.

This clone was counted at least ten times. CDR3 loop: CASSLESVGSNEKLFF. The CDR3 DNA follows: TGTGCCAGCAGCTTAGAGTCGGTGGGGAGTAATGAAAAACTGTTTTTT. The chain combines TRBV7-4 with TRBJ1-4; no firm D call. There are 16 residues in the CDR3. CDR1 SGHVT and CDR2 SQSDAQ come from the germline V gene. Between the trimmed V and J ends, which lost 1 base and 4 bases, there was a span of 13 bases.

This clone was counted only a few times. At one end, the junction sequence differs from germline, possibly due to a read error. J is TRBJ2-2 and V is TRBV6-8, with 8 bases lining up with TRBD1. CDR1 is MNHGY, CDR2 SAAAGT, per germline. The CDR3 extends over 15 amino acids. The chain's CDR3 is CAISGDRINTGELFF. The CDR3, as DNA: TGTGCCATCAGTGGGGACAGGATAAACACCGGGGAGCTGTTTTTT.

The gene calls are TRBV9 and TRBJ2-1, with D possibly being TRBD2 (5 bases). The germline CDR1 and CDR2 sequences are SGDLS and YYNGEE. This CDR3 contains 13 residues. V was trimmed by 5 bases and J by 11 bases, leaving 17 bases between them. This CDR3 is CASSSTPQTKQFF. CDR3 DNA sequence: TGTGCCAGCAGTTCAACCCCACAGACTAAGCAGTTCTTC.

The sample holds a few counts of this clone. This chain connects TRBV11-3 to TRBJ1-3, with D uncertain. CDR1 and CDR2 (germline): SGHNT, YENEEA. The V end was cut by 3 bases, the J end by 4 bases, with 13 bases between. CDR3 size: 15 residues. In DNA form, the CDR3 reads TGTGCCAGCAGCTTGCTTGAGGGCACGGGAAACACCATATATTTT. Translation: CASSLLEGTGNTIYF.

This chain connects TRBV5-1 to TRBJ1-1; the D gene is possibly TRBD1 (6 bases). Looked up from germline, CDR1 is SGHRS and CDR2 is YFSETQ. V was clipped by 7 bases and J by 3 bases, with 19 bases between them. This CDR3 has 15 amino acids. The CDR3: CASRTGSNRDTEAFF. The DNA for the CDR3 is TGCGCCAGCCGGACGGGATCCAACAGGGACACTGAAGCTTTCTTT. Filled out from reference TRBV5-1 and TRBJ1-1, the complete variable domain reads KAGVTQTPRYLIKTRGQQVTLSCSPISGHRSVSWYQQTPGQGLQFLFEYFSETQRNKGNFPGRFSGRQFSNSRSEMNVSTLELGDSALYLCASRTGSNRDTEAFFGQGTRLTVV.

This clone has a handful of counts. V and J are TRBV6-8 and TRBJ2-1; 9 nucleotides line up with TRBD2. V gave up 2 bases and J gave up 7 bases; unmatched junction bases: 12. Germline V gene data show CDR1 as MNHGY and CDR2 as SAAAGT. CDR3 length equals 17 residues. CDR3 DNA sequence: TGTGCCAGCAGTTACCAGGGAGCGGGGGGATTTGAGAATGAGCAGTTCTTC. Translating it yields CASSYQGAGGFENEQFF.

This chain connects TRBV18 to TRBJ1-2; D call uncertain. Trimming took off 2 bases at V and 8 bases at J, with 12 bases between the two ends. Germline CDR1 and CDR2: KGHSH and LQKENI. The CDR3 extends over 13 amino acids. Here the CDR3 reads CASSPGIINGYTF. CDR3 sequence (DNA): TGTGCCAGCTCACCAGGGATAATCAACGGCTACACCTTC.

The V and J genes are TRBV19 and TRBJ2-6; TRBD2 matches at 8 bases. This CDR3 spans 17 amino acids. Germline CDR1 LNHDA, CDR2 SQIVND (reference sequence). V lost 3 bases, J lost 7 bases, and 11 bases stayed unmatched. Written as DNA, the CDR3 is TGTGCCAGTAGTATTTTGAGGGATGCGGGAGGAGCCAACGTCCTGACTTTC. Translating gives CASSILRDAGGANVLTF.

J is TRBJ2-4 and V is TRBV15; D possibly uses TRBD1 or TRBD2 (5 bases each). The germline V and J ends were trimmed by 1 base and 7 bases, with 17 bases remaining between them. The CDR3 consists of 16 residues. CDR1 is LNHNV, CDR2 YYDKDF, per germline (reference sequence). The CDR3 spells CATSRGRGRTFNIQYF. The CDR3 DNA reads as TGTGCCACCAGCAGAGGCCGGGGCCGGACTTTCAACATTCAGTACTTC.

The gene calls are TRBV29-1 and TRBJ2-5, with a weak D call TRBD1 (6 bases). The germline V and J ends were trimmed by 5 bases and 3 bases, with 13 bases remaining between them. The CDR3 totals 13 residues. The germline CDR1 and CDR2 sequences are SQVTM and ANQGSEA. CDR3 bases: TGCAGCGTTATCCTGGACAGAGAAGAGACCCAGTACTTC. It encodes CSVILDREETQYF.

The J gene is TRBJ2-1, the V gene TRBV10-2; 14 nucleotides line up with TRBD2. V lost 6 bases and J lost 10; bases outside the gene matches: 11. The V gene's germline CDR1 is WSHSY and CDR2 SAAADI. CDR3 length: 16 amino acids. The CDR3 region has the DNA TGCGCCAGCAGCGTGAGCTTTGGACTAGCGGGGGGAGAGCAGTTCTTC. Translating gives CASSVSFGLAGGEQFF.

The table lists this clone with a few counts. Here the CDR3 DNA reads TGTGCCAGCAGTGATTTGGCAGGGGGATACAATGAGCAGTTCTTC. The encoded protein is CASSDLAGGYNEQFF. The V and J genes are TRBV6-8 and TRBJ2-1; 7 bases are shared with TRBD1. Looked up from germline, CDR1 is MNHGY and CDR2 is SAAAGT. The V and J ends lost 5 bases and 4 bases, in that order; junction bases with no gene match: 8. This CDR3 comprises 15 residues.

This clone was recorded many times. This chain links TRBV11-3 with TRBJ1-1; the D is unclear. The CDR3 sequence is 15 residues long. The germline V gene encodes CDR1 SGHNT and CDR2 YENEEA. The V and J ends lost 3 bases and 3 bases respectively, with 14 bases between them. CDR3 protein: CASSLFDWVDTEAFF. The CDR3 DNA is TGTGCCAGCAGCTTGTTTGATTGGGTGGACACTGAAGCTTTCTTT.

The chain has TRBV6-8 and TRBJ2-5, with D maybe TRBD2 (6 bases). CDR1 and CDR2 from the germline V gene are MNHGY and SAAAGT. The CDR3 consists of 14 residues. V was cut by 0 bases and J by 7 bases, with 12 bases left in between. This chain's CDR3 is CASSYSAEGRTQYF. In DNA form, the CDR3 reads TGTGCCAGCAGTTACTCGGCGGAGGGAAGGACCCAGTACTTC.

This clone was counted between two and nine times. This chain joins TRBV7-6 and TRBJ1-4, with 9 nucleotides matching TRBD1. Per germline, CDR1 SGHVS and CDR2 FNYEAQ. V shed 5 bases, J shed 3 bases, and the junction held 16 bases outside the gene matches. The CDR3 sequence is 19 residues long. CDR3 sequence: CASSPWAPGQGGANEKLFF. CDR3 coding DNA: TGTGCCAGCAGCCCCTGGGCTCCGGGACAGGGTGGTGCTAATGAAAAACTGTTTTTT.

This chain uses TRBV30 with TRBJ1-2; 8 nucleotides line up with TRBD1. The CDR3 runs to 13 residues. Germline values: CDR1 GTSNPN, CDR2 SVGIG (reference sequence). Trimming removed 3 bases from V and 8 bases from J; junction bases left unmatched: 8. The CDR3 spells CAWSPGQGRGYTF. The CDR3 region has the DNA TGTGCCTGGAGCCCCGGACAGGGTCGCGGCTACACCTTC. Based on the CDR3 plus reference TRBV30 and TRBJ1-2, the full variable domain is SQTIHQWPATLVQPVGSPLSLECTVEGTSNPNLYWYRQAAGRGLQLLFYSVGIGQISSEVPQNLSASRPQDRQFILSSKKLLLSDSGFYLCAWSPGQGRGYTFGSGTRLTVV.

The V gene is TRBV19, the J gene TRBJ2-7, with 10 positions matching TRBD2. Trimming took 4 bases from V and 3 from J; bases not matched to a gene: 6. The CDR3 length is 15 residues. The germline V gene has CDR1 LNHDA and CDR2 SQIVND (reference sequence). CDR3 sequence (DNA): TGTGCCAGTAGTACCACTAGCGGGGCTCTCTACGAGCAGTACTTC. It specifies CASSTTSGALYEQYF.

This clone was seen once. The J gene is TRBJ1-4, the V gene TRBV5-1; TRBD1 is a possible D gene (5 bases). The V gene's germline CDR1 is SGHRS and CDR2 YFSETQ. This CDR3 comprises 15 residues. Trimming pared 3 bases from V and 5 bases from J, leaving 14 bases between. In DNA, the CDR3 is TGCGCCAGCAGCTGGGGGGTAGGGGTCAATGAAAAACTGTTTTTT. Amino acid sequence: CASSWGVGVNEKLFF.

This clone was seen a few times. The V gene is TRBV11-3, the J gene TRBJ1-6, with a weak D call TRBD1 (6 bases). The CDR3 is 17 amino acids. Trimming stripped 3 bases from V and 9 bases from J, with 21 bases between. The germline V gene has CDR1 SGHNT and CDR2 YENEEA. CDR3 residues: CASSLVPRAGEVSPLHF. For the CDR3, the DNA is TGTGCCAGCAGCTTGGTCCCCCGTGCAGGGGAGGTTTCACCCCTCCACTTT.

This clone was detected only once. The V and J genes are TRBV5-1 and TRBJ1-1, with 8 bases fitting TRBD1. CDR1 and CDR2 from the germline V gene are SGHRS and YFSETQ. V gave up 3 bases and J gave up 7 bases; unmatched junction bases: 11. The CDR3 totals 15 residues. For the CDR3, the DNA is TGCGCCAGCAGCTCTACGATTCAGGGGGCCGGTGAAGCTTTCTTT. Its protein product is CASSSTIQGAGEAFF.